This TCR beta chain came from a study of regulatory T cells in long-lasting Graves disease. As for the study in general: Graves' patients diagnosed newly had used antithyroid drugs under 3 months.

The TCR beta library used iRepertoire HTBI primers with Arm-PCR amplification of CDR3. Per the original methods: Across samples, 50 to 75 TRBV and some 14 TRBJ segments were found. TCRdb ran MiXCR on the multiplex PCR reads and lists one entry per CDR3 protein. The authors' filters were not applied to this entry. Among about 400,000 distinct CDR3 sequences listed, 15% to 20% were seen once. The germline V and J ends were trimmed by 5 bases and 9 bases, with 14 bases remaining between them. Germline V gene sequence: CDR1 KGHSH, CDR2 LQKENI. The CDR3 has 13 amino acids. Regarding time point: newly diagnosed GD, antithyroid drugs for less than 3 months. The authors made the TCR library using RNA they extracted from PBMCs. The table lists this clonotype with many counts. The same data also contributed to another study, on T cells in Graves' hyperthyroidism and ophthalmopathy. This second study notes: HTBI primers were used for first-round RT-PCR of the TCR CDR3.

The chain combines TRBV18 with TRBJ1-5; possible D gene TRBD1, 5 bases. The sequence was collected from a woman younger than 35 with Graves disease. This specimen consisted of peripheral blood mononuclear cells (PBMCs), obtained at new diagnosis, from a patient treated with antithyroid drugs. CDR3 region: CASSGQGPWPQHF. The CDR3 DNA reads TGTGCCAGCTCAGGGCAGGGTCCTTGGCCCCAGCATTTT.